The next 24 T cell receptor beta chains were all read from a single sample in a study of siplizumab effects on memory and regulatory T cells. Generated by immunoSEQ multiplex PCR, the TCRdb table keeps only in-frame clones and is missing some. Here the sample spans approximately 100,000 clones, around 90% being singletons. Sequenced: non-Treg CD4+ T cells sorted from blood. These receptor sequences come from a human donor in good health.

The chain couples TRBV11-3 to TRBJ2-7; tentative D call: TRBD2 (5 bases). Trimming cost V 5 bases and J 3 bases, with 17 bases left between them. The CDR3 is 15 residues long. Germline lookup yields CDR1 SGHNT and CDR2 YENEEA. Here the CDR3 reads CASSPTLEGFYEQYF. CDR3 coding DNA: TGTGCCAGCAGCCCCACCCTAGAGGGATTCTACGAGCAGTACTTC.

The V gene is TRBV5-1, the J gene TRBJ2-5; 9 bases align to TRBD1. Germline V gives CDR1 SGHRS, CDR2 YFSETQ. V lost 0 bases, J lost 5 bases, and 5 bases stayed unmatched. The CDR3 has 15 residues. CDR3 in amino acids: CASSLAGTGPETQYF. In nucleotides, the CDR3 is TGCGCCAGCAGCTTGGCCGGGACAGGGCCTGAGACCCAGTACTTC.

For this clone: This specimen includes other DNA sequences encoding the same CDR3. The V and J genes are TRBV5-1 and TRBJ1-1; TRBD1 aligns across 7 bases. The trim removed 4 bases at V and 4 bases at J, leaving 7 bases unmatched. The CDR3 is made up of 14 amino acids. Germline CDR1 is SGHRS and CDR2 is YFSETQ. The CDR3 region is CASSRGQGGTEAFF. DNA for the CDR3: TGCGCCAGCAGCCGGGGGCAGGGGGGCACTGAAGCTTTCTTT.

The rearrangement uses TRBV5-1 and TRBJ1-3; D is perhaps TRBD1 (5 bases). The ends were cut back, 3 bases at V and 1 base at J, with 14 bases in the middle. The CDR3 spans 16 residues. Germline V gives CDR1 SGHRS, CDR2 YFSETQ. The CDR3 is CASSSRSGGSGNTIYF. CDR3 bases: TGCGCCAGCAGCTCCCGTTCGGGGGGATCTGGAAACACCATATATTTT.

The CDR3 region has the DNA TGTGCCAGCAGTTACATGGACCGTACCTACGAGCAGTACTTC. It translates to CASSYMDRTYEQYF. The rearrangement uses TRBV6-5 and TRBJ2-7; D not resolved. Germline V lookup: CDR1 MNHEY, CDR2 SVGAGI. The CDR3 length is 14 residues. Trimming left V 2 bases short and J 2 bases short, with 10 bases between.

The genes are TRBV9 and TRBJ2-1; TRBD2 matches 8 bases. The ends lost 4 bases at V and 8 bases at J; junction bases unmatched: 8. The CDR3 totals 14 residues. CDR1 is SGDLS, CDR2 YYNGEE, per germline. CDR3 coding DNA: TGTGCCAGCAGCCCGCGGACTAGCCTCGATGAGCAGTTCTTC. Protein: CASSPRTSLDEQFF. The full variable domain, its missing parts supplied by reference TRBV9 and TRBJ2-1, is DSGVTQTPKHLITATGQRVTLRCSPRSGDLSVYWYQQSLDQGLQFLIQYYNGEERAKGNILERFSAQQFPDLHSELNLSSLELGDSALYFCASSPRTSLDEQFFGPGTRLTVL.

CDR3 in DNA: TGTGCCAGCAGCAAAGGGAGGGGATTAAGGACCGGGGAGCTGTTTTTT. It codes for CASSKGRGLRTGELFF. The V and J genes are TRBV21-1 and TRBJ2-2; TRBD2 was called by the table and not checked on the DNA. TRBV21-1 constitutes a pseudogene. CDR3 length equals 16 residues.

This clone has only one observation. The gene calls are TRBV19 and TRBJ2-7; possible D gene TRBD1, 6 bases. V lost 2 bases to trimming and J lost 0 bases, with 8 bases between them. CDR3 size: 14 residues. From germline, CDR1 is LNHDA and CDR2 SQIVND (reference sequence). CDR3: CASSISRGSYEQYF. The CDR3 nucleotides read TGTGCCAGTAGTATATCCAGGGGCTCCTACGAGCAGTACTTC.

CDR3 amino acids: CAWSAQGGNEQYF. The CDR3 DNA is TGTGCCTGGAGTGCACAGGGGGGGAACGAGCAGTACTTC. This chain connects TRBV30 to TRBJ2-7, with D possibly being TRBD1 (8 bases). The CDR3 consists of 13 residues. Trimming stripped 1 base from V and 5 bases from J, with 12 bases between. Germline V gene sequence: CDR1 GTSNPN, CDR2 SVGIG (reference sequence).

CDR3: CASSEEGAYPPGYF. CDR3 in DNA: TGTGCCAGCAGTGAAGAGGGGGCCTATCCCCCCGGGTACTTC. The chain employs TRBV2 and TRBJ2-7; 7 nucleotides align to TRBD1. V was pared by 1 base and J by 12 bases, with 12 bases of the junction left unmatched. Germline assignment: CDR1 SNHLY and CDR2 FYNNEI. This CDR3 region has 14 residues. Full variable domain (missing parts from reference TRBV2 and TRBJ2-7): EPEVTQTPSHQVTQMGQEVILRCVPISNHLYFYWYRQILGQKVEFLVSFYNNEISEKSEIFDDQFSVERPDGSNFTLKIRSTKLEDSAMYFCASSEEGAYPPGYFGPGTRLTVT.

The V and J genes are TRBV7-3 and TRBJ2-1; 8 nucleotides match TRBD2. This CDR3 region has 14 residues. Germline-derived CDR1 and CDR2 are SGHTA and FQGTGA. With V trimmed by 3 bases and J by 7 bases, 5 bases remained unmatched. The DNA for the CDR3 is TGTGCCAGCAGCTTCGGGCTAGCGGGTAATGAGCAGTTCTTC. Protein sequence: CASSFGLAGNEQFF.

This chain joins TRBV4-2 and TRBJ2-3; 10 positions agree with TRBD2. The CDR3 covers 17 residues. Germline V gene lookup returns CDR1 LGHNA and CDR2 YNFKEQ. V trimming: 0 bases; J trimming: 6 bases; junction bases outside the gene matches: 9. The CDR3 is CASSQDLPSGSSDTQYF. The CDR3 DNA sequence: TGTGCCAGCAGCCAAGATCTCCCTAGCGGGAGCAGTGATACGCAGTATTTT.

The chain joins TRBV5-4 to TRBJ2-1; tentatively, D is TRBD2 (6 bases). CDR3 length: 17 residues. Trimming stripped 0 bases from V and 6 bases from J, with 19 bases between. Germline V gene sequence: CDR1 SGHNT, CDR2 YYREEE (reference sequence). CDR3 residues: CASSLGPLRESGNEQFF. As DNA, the CDR3 is TGTGCCAGCAGCTTGGGGCCCCTACGGGAGTCGGGCAATGAGCAGTTCTTC.

The genes are TRBV27 and TRBJ2-1; 8 bases line up with TRBD2. The V gene's germline CDR1 is MNHEY and CDR2 SMNVEV (reference sequence). The J segment lost 0 bases and the V segment lost 2 bases, leaving 0 bases of the junction unmatched. The CDR3 has 15 residues. In nucleotides, the CDR3 is TGTGCCAGCAGTTTAGCGGGAGGCTCCTACAATGAGCAGTTCTTC. Its translation is CASSLAGGSYNEQFF.

The chain combines TRBV14 with TRBJ2-5; D unclear. Germline V gene sequence: CDR1 SGHDN, CDR2 FVKESK. The CDR3 covers 14 residues. Trimming shortened V by 2 bases and J by 2 bases, and 9 bases separated the two germline ends. For the CDR3, the DNA is TGTGCCAGCAGCCAACTCGGGCAACAAGAGACCCAGTACTTC. This sequence encodes CASSQLGQQETQYF. Looking up the rest from reference TRBV14 and TRBJ2-5 gives the full variable domain: EAGVTQFPSHSVIEKGQTVTLRCDPISGHDNLYWYRRVMGKEIKFLLHFVKESKQDESGMPNNRFLAERTGGTYSTLKVQPAELEDSGVYFCASSQLGQQETQYFGPGTRLLVL.

V is TRBV5-6 and J is TRBJ1-5; 7 bases match TRBD1. J lost 4 bases, V lost 6 bases, and 7 bases had no gene match. Germline values: CDR1 SGHDT, CDR2 YYEEEE. CDR3 length: 14 residues. CDR3 in DNA: TGTGCCAGCACCTCTCAGGGGGGGAATCAGCCCCAGCATTTT. Its translation is CASTSQGGNQPQHF.

This chain links TRBV5-6 with TRBJ1-6; the match to TRBD1 covers 7 bases. Germline V lookup: CDR1 SGHDT, CDR2 YYEEEE. V lost 4 bases, J lost 8 bases, and 9 bases stayed unmatched. The CDR3 sequence is 15 residues long. In DNA form, the CDR3 reads TGTGCCAGCAGCGCTCGACAGGGTATGGATTCACCCCTCCACTTT. This gives the protein CASSARQGMDSPLHF.

The chain couples TRBV10-3 to TRBJ2-3; D is unclear. Germline V gene sequence: CDR1 ENHRY, CDR2 SYGVKD. CDR3 length equals 16 residues. With 2 bases removed from V and 0 bases from J, the gap between germline ends came to 12 bases. CDR3 region: CAISEETRPSTDTQYF. CDR3 in DNA: TGTGCCATCAGTGAGGAGACACGTCCTAGCACAGATACGCAGTATTTT.

V gene TRBV6-1 combines with J gene TRBJ1-3; 7 bases fit TRBD1. Germline CDR1 reads MNHNS; CDR2 reads SASEGT. V lost 4 bases and J lost 2; bases outside the gene matches: 5. The CDR3 covers 15 residues. CDR3 DNA: TGTGCCAGCAGTGGGCAGGGGGTAGCTGGAAACACCATATATTTT. Residues: CASSGQGVAGNTIYF.

The rearrangement uses TRBV7-9 and TRBJ2-7, with D possibly TRBD2 on 5 matching bases. Trimming removed 5 bases at V and 0 bases at J, with 11 bases between. The CDR3 spans 14 residues. The germline V gene encodes CDR1 SEHNR and CDR2 FQNEAQ (reference sequence). DNA of the CDR3: TGTGCCAGCAGCCCGAACGGGATCTCCTACGAGCAGTACTTC. Translation: CASSPNGISYEQYF. The whole variable domain, remainder taken from reference TRBV7-9 and TRBJ2-7, is DTGVSQNPRHKITKRGQNVTFRCDPISEHNRLYWYRQTLGQGPEFLTYFQNEAQLEKSRLLSDRFSAERPKGSFSTLEIQRTEQGDSAMYLCASSPNGISYEQYFGPGTRLTVT.

The gene calls are TRBV20-1 and TRBJ2-7, with D perhaps matching TRBD1 (5 bases). Germline loops: CDR1 DFQATT, CDR2 SNEGSKA (reference sequence). This CDR3 contains 11 residues. CDR3 protein: CSWGPSYEQYF. CDR3 bases: TGCAGCTGGGGCCCTAGCTACGAGCAGTACTTC.

This clone was seen more than once but under ten times. The rearrangement joins TRBV16 to TRBJ1-5, with D possibly TRBD1 on 5 matching bases. The CDR3 length is 15 residues. The germline V gene encodes CDR1 KGHSY and CDR2 FQNENV. V lost 0 bases, J lost 5 bases, and 11 bases lay in between. CDR3 residues: CASSQSWGSDQPQHF. The CDR3 DNA reads TGTGCCAGCAGCCAATCATGGGGCAGTGATCAGCCCCAGCATTTT.

In nucleotides, the CDR3 is TGCGCCAGCAGCTGGGGGGACAGGGAAGGTCCGGAAAAACTGTTTTTT. It is translated as CASSWGDREGPEKLFF. The gene calls are TRBV5-1 and TRBJ1-4, with 9 bases fitting TRBD1. CDR3 length: 16 residues. The germline gives CDR1 SGHRS, CDR2 YFSETQ. The J segment lost 8 bases and the V segment lost 3 bases, leaving 11 bases of the junction unmatched. Variable domain in full (rest from reference TRBV5-1 and TRBJ1-4): KAGVTQTPRYLIKTRGQQVTLSCSPISGHRSVSWYQQTPGQGLQFLFEYFSETQRNKGNFPGRFSGRQFSNSRSEMNVSTLELGDSALYLCASSWGDREGPEKLFFGSGTQLSVL.

This sequence joins TRBV19 and TRBJ2-7; tentatively, D is TRBD1 (6 bases). The CDR3 is 16 amino acids. Germline CDR1 reads LNHDA; CDR2 reads SQIVND (reference sequence). Trimming shortened V by 0 bases and J by 6 bases, and 18 bases separated the two germline ends. The CDR3 nucleotides read TGTGCCAGTAGTATAGAGCCTCCAGGGGTTGCTGGCGAGCAGTACTTC. Amino acids: CASSIEPPGVAGEQYF.